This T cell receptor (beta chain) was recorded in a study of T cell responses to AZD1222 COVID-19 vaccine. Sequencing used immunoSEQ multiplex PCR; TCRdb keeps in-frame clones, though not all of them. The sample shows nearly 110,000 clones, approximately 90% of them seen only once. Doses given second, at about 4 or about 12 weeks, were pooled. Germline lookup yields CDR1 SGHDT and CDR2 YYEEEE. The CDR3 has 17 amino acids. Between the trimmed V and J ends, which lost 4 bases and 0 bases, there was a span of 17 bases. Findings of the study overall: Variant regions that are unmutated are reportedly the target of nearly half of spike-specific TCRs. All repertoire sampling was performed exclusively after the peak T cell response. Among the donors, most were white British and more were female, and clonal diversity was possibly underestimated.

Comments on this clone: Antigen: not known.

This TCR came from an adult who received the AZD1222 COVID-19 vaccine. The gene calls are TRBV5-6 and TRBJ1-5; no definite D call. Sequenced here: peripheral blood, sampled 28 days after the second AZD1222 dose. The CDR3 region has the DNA TGTGCCAGCAGCCGCAGAGGGAGGGAGTATAGCAATCAGCCCCAGCATTTT. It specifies CASSRRGREYSNQPQHF.